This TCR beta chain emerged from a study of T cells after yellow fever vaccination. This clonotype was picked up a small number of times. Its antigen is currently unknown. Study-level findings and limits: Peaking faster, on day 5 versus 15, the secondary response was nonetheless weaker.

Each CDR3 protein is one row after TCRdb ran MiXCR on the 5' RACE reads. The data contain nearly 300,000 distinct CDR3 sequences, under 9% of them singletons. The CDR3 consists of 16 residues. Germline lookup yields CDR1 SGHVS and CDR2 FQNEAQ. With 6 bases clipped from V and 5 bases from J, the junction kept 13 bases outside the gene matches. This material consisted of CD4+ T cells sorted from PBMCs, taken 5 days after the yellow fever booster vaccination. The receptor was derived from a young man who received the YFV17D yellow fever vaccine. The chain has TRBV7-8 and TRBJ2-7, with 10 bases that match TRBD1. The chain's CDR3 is CASSSSRDRGVNEQYF. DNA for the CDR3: TGTGCCAGCAGTTCTTCCCGGGACAGGGGCGTCAACGAGCAGTACTTC.